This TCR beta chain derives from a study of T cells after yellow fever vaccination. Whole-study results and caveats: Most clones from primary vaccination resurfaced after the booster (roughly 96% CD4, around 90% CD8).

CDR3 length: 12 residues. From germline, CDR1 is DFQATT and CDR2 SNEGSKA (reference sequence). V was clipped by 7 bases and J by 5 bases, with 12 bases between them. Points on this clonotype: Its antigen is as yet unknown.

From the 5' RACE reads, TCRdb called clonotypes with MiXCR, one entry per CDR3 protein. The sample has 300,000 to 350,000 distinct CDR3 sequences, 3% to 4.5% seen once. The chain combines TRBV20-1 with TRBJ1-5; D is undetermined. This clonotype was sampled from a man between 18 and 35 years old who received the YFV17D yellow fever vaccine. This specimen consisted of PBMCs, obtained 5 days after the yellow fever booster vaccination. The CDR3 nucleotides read TGCAGTGTGGGTAAATCTTATCAGCCCCAGCATTTT. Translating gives CSVGKSYQPQHF.